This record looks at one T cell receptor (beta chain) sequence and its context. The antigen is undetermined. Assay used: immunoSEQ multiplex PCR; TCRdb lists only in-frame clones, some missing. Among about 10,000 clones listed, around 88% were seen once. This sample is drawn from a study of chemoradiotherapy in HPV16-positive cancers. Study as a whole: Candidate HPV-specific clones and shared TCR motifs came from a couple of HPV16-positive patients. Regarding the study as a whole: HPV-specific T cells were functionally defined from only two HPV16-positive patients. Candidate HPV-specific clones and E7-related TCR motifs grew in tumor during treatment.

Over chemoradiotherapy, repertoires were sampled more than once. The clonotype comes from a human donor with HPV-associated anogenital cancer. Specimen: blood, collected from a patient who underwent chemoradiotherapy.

For the CDR3, the DNA is TGTGCCAGCACCGTAATCGGCGGCCTATACAATGAGCAGTTCTTC. It codes for CASTVIGGLYNEQFF. This chain joins TRBV7-9 and TRBJ2-1; D unclear. Between the trimmed V and J ends, which lost 7 bases and 4 bases, there was a span of 17 bases. The CDR3 covers 15 residues. Germline V gene lookup returns CDR1 SEHNR and CDR2 FQNEAQ (reference sequence).